One and the same sample provided the 26 T cell receptor beta chains below, sequenced in a study of blood T cells in healthy people across ages. PCR was performed a second time for about 7 to 12 cycles using a sample-barcoded 5' primer and a J-beta primer mix. From the 5' RACE reads, TCRdb called clonotypes with MiXCR, one entry per CDR3 protein. Altogether 750,000 to 1,000,000 distinct CDR3 sequences are present, 25% to 35% being singletons, with the ten largest covering approximately 10%. This sample also appeared in a second study, on T cells of mothers and their children.

The sequenced sample was blood. These receptor sequences come from a woman between 40 and 50 years old in good health.

CDR3 bases: TGTGCCAGCACCGATACCCACAATGAGCAGTTCTTC. It encodes CASTDTHNEQFF. This chain uses TRBV9 with TRBJ2-1; unclear D gene. The V end was cut by 6 bases, the J end by 5 bases, with 9 bases between. The CDR3 covers 12 residues. CDR1 and CDR2 (germline): SGDLS, YYNGEE.

The sample holds many counts of this clonotype. This chain links TRBV7-2 with TRBJ2-1; TRBD2 matches at 15 bases. Germline V gene lookup returns CDR1 SGHTA and CDR2 FQGNSA. This CDR3 is built from 16 residues. Unmatched junction bases numbered 9, after V lost 5 bases and J lost 10 bases. The CDR3 sequence is CASSPRTSGGAMEQFF. The CDR3 DNA reads as TGTGCCAGCAGCCCACGGACTAGCGGGGGGGCCATGGAGCAGTTCTTC.

This clonotype occurred many times. The chain links TRBV7-6 to TRBJ2-7; D remains ambiguous. This CDR3 spans 12 amino acids. The ends were cut back, 4 bases at V and 5 bases at J, with 9 bases in the middle. CDR1 is SGHVS, CDR2 FNYEAQ, per germline. CDR3 sequence reads: CASSSSSNEQYF. In DNA, the CDR3 is TGTGCCAGCAGCTCCAGTAGCAACGAGCAGTACTTC.

This clonotype was observed a handful of times. The V call is TRBV7-2, the J call TRBJ1-2; D might be TRBD1 (5 bases). The germline gives CDR1 SGHTA, CDR2 FQGNSA. Trimming removed 1 base from V and 8 bases from J, with 8 bases in between. The CDR3 length is 12 residues. In DNA form, the CDR3 reads TGTGCCAGCAGCTTAGAGGCAGGGGGCTACACCTTC. Residues: CASSLEAGGYTF. Full variable domain (remainder filled in from reference TRBV7-2 and TRBJ1-2): GAGVSQSPSNKVTEKGKDVELRCDPISGHTALYWYRQSLGQGLEFLIYFQGNSAPDKSGLPSDRFSAERTGGSVSTLTIQRTQQEDSAVYLCASSLEAGGYTFGSGTRLTVV.

The chain is built from TRBV28 and TRBJ2-2, with 7 bases identical to TRBD1. CDR3 length: 15 amino acids. Per the germline V gene, CDR1 is MDHEN and CDR2 is SYDVKM. The trim removed 6 bases at V and 3 bases at J, leaving 7 bases unmatched. The DNA for the CDR3 is TGTGCCAGCAGCATAGGACAGGTGGACACCGGGGAGCTGTTTTTT. Protein product: CASSIGQVDTGELFF.

The genes are TRBV11-3 and TRBJ2-1, with 11 nucleotides matching TRBD1. The CDR3 extends over 16 amino acids. V was clipped by 5 bases and J by 13 bases; unmatched bases: 16. Germline-derived CDR1 and CDR2 are SGHNT and YENEEA. CDR3: CASSQGQGVEQETQFF. CDR3 DNA sequence: TGTGCCAGCAGCCAGGGACAGGGGGTTGAGCAAGAGACCCAGTTCTTC.

This clonotype was picked up a small number of times. This rearrangement joins TRBV28 to TRBJ1-1; 11 bases are shared with TRBD1. This CDR3 region has 16 residues. J was trimmed by 6 bases and V by 7 bases; bases with no gene match: 13. Germline CDR1 reads MDHEN; CDR2 reads SYDVKM. The CDR3 region has the DNA TGTGCCAGCAACCCCGCCCTTTGGACAGGGGGCGCTGAAGCTTTCTTT. This translates into CASNPALWTGGAEAFF.

The chain couples TRBV28 to TRBJ2-7; 7 bases fit TRBD1. There are 14 residues in the CDR3. CDR1 MDHEN and CDR2 SYDVKM come from the germline V gene. With 5 bases clipped from V and 2 bases from J, the junction kept 6 bases outside the gene matches. CDR3 DNA sequence: TGTGCCAGCAGTACGACAGGGTTCACCTACGAGCAGTACTTC. Protein product: CASSTTGFTYEQYF.

The chain combines TRBV20-1 with TRBJ2-7; maybe TRBD2 (5 bases). Deletions cut 3 bases from V and 2 bases from J, with 11 bases between. Germline V gives CDR1 DFQATT, CDR2 SNEGSKA (reference sequence). The CDR3 runs to 13 residues. For the CDR3, the DNA is TGCAGTGCTAGTTCGGGGTTTACCTACGAGCAGTACTTC. Protein: CSASSGFTYEQYF.

This clonotype was seen ten or more times. This chain connects TRBV20-1 to TRBJ2-7; 10 bases map to TRBD2. The germline V gene has CDR1 DFQATT and CDR2 SNEGSKA (reference sequence). The CDR3 is made up of 15 amino acids. Trimming took 1 base from V and 7 from J; bases not matched to a gene: 10. The CDR3 is CSARGASGGSVEQYF. CDR3 nucleotide sequence: TGCAGTGCTAGAGGGGCTAGCGGGGGTTCGGTGGAGCAGTACTTC.

This clonotype has just a few counts. J is TRBJ2-3 and V is TRBV7-9, with 7 bases aligning to TRBD2. Trimming at V came to 4 bases and at J to 1 base, leaving 5 bases not matched to a gene. CDR3 length: 15 residues. The germline CDR1 and CDR2 sequences are SEHNR and FQNEAQ (reference sequence). The CDR3 DNA sequence: TGTGCCAGCAGCTCGCGGGGGTGGGGCACAGATACGCAGTATTTT. This translates into CASSSRGWGTDTQYF. Complete variable domain (other parts from reference TRBV7-9 and TRBJ2-3): DTGVSQNPRHKITKRGQNVTFRCDPISEHNRLYWYRQTLGQGPEFLTYFQNEAQLEKSRLLSDRFSAERPKGSFSTLEIQRTEQGDSAMYLCASSSRGWGTDTQYFGPGTRLTVL.

The genes are TRBV11-2 and TRBJ2-1, with D perhaps TRBD2 (7 bases). Germline CDR1 is SGHAT and CDR2 is FQNNGV. The CDR3 contains 16 residues. V was cut by 3 bases and J by 5 bases, with 17 bases left in between. CDR3: CASSFNRGAGNNEQFF. CDR3 DNA sequence: TGTGCCAGCAGCTTTAATCGGGGGGCCGGAAACAATGAGCAGTTCTTC.

There are a few counts of this clonotype. This could be a read error, since a much larger clone is one nucleotide away. The chain combines TRBV6-6 with TRBJ2-5; 11 nucleotides agree with TRBD1. CDR3 size: 14 residues. V lost 5 bases, J lost 11 bases, and 10 bases stayed unmatched. Germline values: CDR1 MNHNY, CDR2 SVGAGI (reference sequence). CDR3: CASSPGQGDYGQYF. The CDR3 region has the DNA TGTGCCAGCAGTCCGGGACAGGGGGACTACGGGCAGTACTTC.

This clonotype has a handful of counts. The rearrangement links TRBV12-5 to TRBJ2-2; possibly TRBD1 for D (5 bases). V was clipped by 0 bases and J by 3 bases, with 11 bases between them. Germline V gene lookup returns CDR1 LGHNT and CDR2 FRNRAP. The CDR3 runs 16 residues. The CDR3 nucleotides read TGTGCTAGTGGTTTGGTAATTGGCAGGGACACCGGGGAGCTGTTTTTT. Residues: CASGLVIGRDTGELFF.

Comments on this clonotype: A read error may be the cause here, since a much bigger clone is one base away. CDR3 DNA: TGTGCCAGCCGCTTAAATAGCGGGGGGGCCGGGGATACGCAGTATTTT. As protein: CASRLNSGGAGDTQYF. The rearrangement uses TRBV7-3 and TRBJ2-3, with 11 positions matching TRBD2. Germline CDR1 SGHTA, CDR2 FQGTGA. The CDR3 totals 16 residues.

This clonotype was counted many times. The chain is built from TRBV6-2 or TRBV6-3 and TRBJ2-7, with D possibly called TRBD1 or TRBD2 (5 bases each). Trimming took 2 bases from V and 2 from J, leaving 10 bases between them. Germline CDR1 MNHEY, CDR2 SVGEGT. The CDR3 is made up of 14 amino acids. CDR3 loop: CASSYQGDPYEQYF. The CDR3 region has the DNA TGTGCCAGCAGTTACCAAGGGGACCCCTACGAGCAGTACTTC.

This clonotype has at least ten counts. Here the CDR3 DNA reads TGCGCCAGCACCCGGACAGTACAAGAGACCCAGTACTTC. It codes for CASTRTVQETQYF. The genes are TRBV4-3 and TRBJ2-5, with D possibly matching TRBD1 (6 bases). The V and J ends lost 7 bases and 2 bases respectively, with 11 bases between them. The germline gives CDR1 LGHNA, CDR2 YSLEER. The CDR3 contains 13 residues.

This clonotype showed up just a few times. The J gene is TRBJ1-5, the V gene TRBV12-3 or TRBV12-4; D remains ambiguous. Trimming left V 6 bases short and J 0 bases short, with 9 bases between. This CDR3 comprises 14 residues. CDR3: CASRPELSNQPQHF. CDR3 nucleotide sequence: TGTGCCAGCAGACCCGAACTTAGCAATCAGCCCCAGCATTTT.

This clonotype was seen at least ten times. CDR3 nucleotide sequence: TGTGCCAGCAGCTTAGGAAATTTGGGAGGGACTGAAGCTTTCTTT. This encodes CASSLGNLGGTEAFF. This sequence joins TRBV7-2 and TRBJ1-1; D gene uncertain. Trimming pared 1 base from V and 5 bases from J, leaving 14 bases between. Germline V gene lookup returns CDR1 SGHTA and CDR2 FQGNSA. CDR3 length equals 15 residues.

The rearrangement uses TRBV6-5 and TRBJ2-2, with 12 nucleotides matching TRBD1. Germline lookup yields CDR1 MNHEY and CDR2 SVGAGI. The CDR3 has 16 residues. The V gene end was trimmed by 8 bases and the J gene end by 7 bases; junction bases not matched to a gene: 11. CDR3 nucleotide sequence: TGTGCCAGCCTGTCAGGGACAGGGGGCGTTAGCGGGGAGCTGTTTTTT. Translated: CASLSGTGGVSGELFF.

The V and J genes are TRBV7-2 and TRBJ2-5; 9 bases agree with TRBD1. Germline CDR1 is SGHTA and CDR2 is FQGNSA. The CDR3 has 16 amino acids. Unmatched junction bases numbered 10, after V lost 5 bases and J lost 3 bases. CDR3 sequence reads: CASSPLRGQGKETQYF. CDR3 sequence (DNA): TGTGCCAGCAGCCCTTTAAGGGGACAGGGCAAAGAGACCCAGTACTTC.

CDR3 DNA: TGTGCCAGCAGCTTACCCATCGGGAAATTGAACACTGAAGCTTTCTTT. Translated: CASSLPIGKLNTEAFF. This chain connects TRBV7-9 to TRBJ1-1; D not certain. V lost 2 bases and J 0 bases, leaving 13 bases between the germline ends. Per germline, CDR1 SEHNR and CDR2 FQNEAQ (reference sequence). The CDR3 is 16 amino acids.

This clonotype was picked up one time. This chain uses TRBV25-1 with TRBJ1-2; perhaps TRBD1 as D (5 bases). The V and J ends lost 8 bases and 4 bases respectively, with 11 bases between them. The CDR3 sequence is 12 residues long. Germline assignment: CDR1 MGHDK and CDR2 SYGVNS. The chain's CDR3 is CASQWGSYGYTF. The CDR3, as DNA: TGTGCCAGCCAGTGGGGGAGCTATGGCTACACCTTC.

As regards this clonotype: This sequence may be a read error, since a much larger clone differs from it by one base. V gene TRBV6-5 combines with J gene TRBJ2-1, with 9 bases identical to TRBD2. The ends lost 0 bases at V and 6 bases at J; junction bases unmatched: 3. Germline loops: CDR1 MNHEY, CDR2 SVGAGI. CDR3 length: 15 amino acids. CDR3 bases: TGTGCCAGCAGTTACTCAGCGGGGGGCTTCAATGAGCAGTTCTTC. Protein product: CASSYSAGGFNEQFF.

The count of this clonotype is one. A much larger clone sits a single nucleotide away, making a read error possible. This chain uses TRBV5-6 with TRBJ2-5; 10 bases fit TRBD2. V was pared by 4 bases and J by 11 bases, with 20 bases of the junction left unmatched. CDR1 and CDR2 (germline): SGHDT, YYEEEE. This CDR3 has 17 residues. Here the CDR3 reads CASSLPPSGGPYNEQYF. The CDR3 region has the DNA TGTGCCAGCAGCCTACCCCCTAGCGGGGGCCCGTACAATGAGCAGTACTTC.

This clonotype has just a few counts. The V call is TRBV9, the J call TRBJ1-5; possibly TRBD1 for D (5 bases). Germline assignment: CDR1 SGDLS and CDR2 YYNGEE. The V and J ends lost 1 base and 5 bases respectively, with 13 bases between them. This CDR3 spans 15 amino acids. The CDR3 region is CASSVSWGRDQPQHF. The CDR3 nucleotides are TGTGCCAGCAGCGTAAGTTGGGGGAGGGATCAGCCCCAGCATTTT.